The TCR beta chain under discussion was sequenced for a study of identical twins' blood T cells. Study context: Some 50 million reads covered roughly six alpha-chain and roughly six beta-chain libraries.

TCRdb processed the 5' RACE reads anew with MiXCR; each CDR3 protein has one entry. This table holds 350,000 to 400,000 distinct CDR3 sequences, 28% found once. This clonotype has more than one count but fewer than ten. Its antigen remains unidentified. General observations from the study: Twins shared more top CDR3 clonotypes than unrelated donors did.

The sequenced material came from PBMCs. This clonotype was obtained from a woman between 18 and 50 years old in good health.

CDR3 region: CASSLGTNSPLHF. Written as DNA, the CDR3 is TGTGCCAGTAGCCTCGGGACTAATTCACCCCTCCACTTT. The V call is TRBV19, the J call TRBJ1-6; weak D call: TRBD1 (5 bases). The CDR3 is 13 amino acids. Germline V gene sequence: CDR1 LNHDA, CDR2 SQIVND (reference sequence). The germline V and J ends were trimmed by 6 bases and 6 bases, with 9 bases remaining between them.